Presented here are 5 T cell receptor beta chains from one specimen sequenced in a study of vaccination effects on CD4 cells after COVID-19. Clones were sequenced by immunoSEQ multiplex PCR, and TCRdb holds only the in-frame ones, with some missing. The repertoire holds approximately 66,000 clones, with more than 60% as singletons. Following 10 days of culture, CD4+ T cells were isolated. Each participant was administered two doses of either the BNT162b2 or the mRNA-1273 vaccine. Their specific antigens are unknown. This sample comprised CD4+ T cells from PBMCs cultured without peptide, obtained after COVID-19 vaccination. These receptors were collected from a human donor who received a COVID-19 vaccine.

This chain uses TRBV2 with TRBJ1-2; possible D gene TRBD1, 5 bases. The CDR3 is made up of 14 amino acids. V was cut by 6 bases and J by 8 bases, with 19 bases left in between. Per the germline V gene, CDR1 is SNHLY and CDR2 is FYNNEI. The CDR3 protein is CASRPGTYPEGYTF. DNA of the CDR3: TGTGCCAGCAGGCCCGGGACCTACCCGGAGGGCTACACCTTC.

The chain carries TRBV7-2 and TRBJ1-2; 9 bases match TRBD1. This CDR3 has 14 amino acids. After removal of 7 bases from V and 8 bases from J, the junction contained 11 bases not matched to a gene. CDR1 is SGHTA and CDR2 is FQGNSA in the germline V gene. This chain's CDR3 is CASNSLGQGRGYTF. The CDR3 nucleotides are TGTGCCAGCAACTCACTGGGACAGGGTCGCGGCTACACCTTC.

This rearrangement joins TRBV5-1 to TRBJ1-3; a weak D match, TRBD1 (5 bases). The V and J ends lost 0 bases and 4 bases respectively, with 11 bases between them. The CDR3 extends over 15 amino acids. Germline CDR1 SGHRS, CDR2 YFSETQ. The CDR3 reads CASSLVGGGGNTIYF. CDR3 nucleotides: TGCGCCAGCAGCTTGGTTGGGGGTGGCGGAAACACCATATATTTT.

The genes are TRBV4-3 and TRBJ2-1, with 7 bases aligning to TRBD2. This CDR3 comprises 16 residues. CDR1 LGHNA and CDR2 YSLEER come from the germline V gene. V shed 5 bases and J 7 bases; nucleotides not matched to a gene: 14. The CDR3 region is CASSSSRGDQGNEQFF. The CDR3 DNA follows: TGCGCCAGCAGCTCTTCCCGGGGGGACCAAGGTAATGAGCAGTTCTTC.

The chain joins TRBV6-5 to TRBJ1-2; D uncertain. CDR1 MNHEY and CDR2 SVGAGI come from the germline V gene. The CDR3 is made up of 12 amino acids. V shed 6 bases and J shed 4 bases, with 9 bases lying between them. In DNA, the CDR3 is TGTGCCAGCAGCCGAGGGCTCTATGGCTACACCTTC. Encoded protein: CASSRGLYGYTF.